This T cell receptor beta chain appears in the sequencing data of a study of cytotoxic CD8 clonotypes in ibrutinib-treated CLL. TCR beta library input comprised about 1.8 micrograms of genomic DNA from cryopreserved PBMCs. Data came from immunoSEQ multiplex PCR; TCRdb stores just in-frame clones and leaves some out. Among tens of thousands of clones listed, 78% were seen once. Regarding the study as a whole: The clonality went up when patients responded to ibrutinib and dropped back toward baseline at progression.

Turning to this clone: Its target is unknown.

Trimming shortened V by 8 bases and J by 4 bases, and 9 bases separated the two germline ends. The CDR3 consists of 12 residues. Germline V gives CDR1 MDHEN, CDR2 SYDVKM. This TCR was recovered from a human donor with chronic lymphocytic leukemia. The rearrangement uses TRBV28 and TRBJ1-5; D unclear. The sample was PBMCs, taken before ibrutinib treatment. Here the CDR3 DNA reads TGTGCCAGCCTGGTACGAAATCAGCCCCAGCATTTT. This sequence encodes CASLVRNQPQHF.